Only a few counts were recorded for the clone carrying this T cell receptor (beta chain). This specimen belongs to a study of shared clonotypes between healthy human individuals. The assay was immunoSEQ multiplex PCR, and TCRdb's table has in-frame clones only and misses some. This table holds 1 million to 1.3 million clones, 75% to 80% found once. CDR3 size: 13 residues. Germline CDR1 and CDR2: SSHAT and FNYEAQ (reference sequence). V lost 1 base, J lost 4 bases, and 2 bases lay in between. The clonotype was recovered from a man aged 18 to 30 in good health. Some clones in this sample may be carry-over from other donors' samples. The sample taken for sequencing was memory CD4+ T cells from PBMCs. The subset denotes: CD45RA-negative fraction. The chain carries TRBV7-7 and TRBJ1-6; D is unclear. The CDR3 spells CASSLEYNSPLHF. The DNA of the CDR3 is TGTGCCAGCAGCTTAGAATATAATTCACCCCTCCACTTT. Combining the CDR3 with reference TRBV7-7 and TRBJ1-6 gives the whole variable domain GAGVSQSPRYKVTKRGQDVTLRCDPISSHATLYWYQQALGQGPEFLTYFNYEAQPDKSGLPSDRFSAERPEGSISTLTIQRTEQRDSAMYRCASSLEYNSPLHFGNGTRLTVT.